This T cell receptor beta chain was captured in a study of molecular identifiers for immune sequencing clone quantification. From the PCR reads, TCRdb called clonotypes with MiXCR, one entry per CDR3 protein. The data show roughly 630,000 distinct CDR3 sequences, roughly 23% seen once. Whole-study results and caveats: Whereas naive cells kept under 1% of molecules in clones above 20 RNA copies, such clones held over 99% in effectors.

At least ten counts were recorded for this clonotype. What it binds is unknown. In the sort, naive CD8 T cells were defined as CD8+CD4-CCR7+CD45RA+. In germline, CDR1 is SNHLY, CDR2 FYNNEI. V lost 2 bases, J lost 0 bases, and 5 bases stayed unmatched. This CDR3 contains 16 residues. The sequenced material came from naive CD8+ T cells from blood, with Jurkat cell RNA spiked in. Subset described: FACS-sorted CD8+CD4-CCR7+CD45RA+ naive T cells. The receptor was isolated from a human donor in good health. Some libraries in this study had Jurkat cell RNA spiked in. The chain uses TRBV2 and TRBJ2-3, with TRBD2 matching over 7 bases. The CDR3 DNA reads as TGTGCCAGCAGTGAAAGGGCTAGCGGTAGCACAGATACGCAGTATTTT. Residues: CASSERASGSTDTQYF.